This T cell receptor (beta chain) was sequenced during a study of blood T cell repertoires in COVID-19. Overall study context: The study drew acute and convalescent COVID-19 samples from the United States, Italy and Spain. Sources were T cells, B-cell-depleted T cells, or PBMCs; the material itself was cDNA or gDNA.

Assay used: immunoSEQ multiplex PCR; TCRdb lists only in-frame clones, some missing. The top ten hold over 2% of the sample, which has over 200,000 clones, roughly 86% seen once. J lost 7 bases, V lost 6 bases, and 7 bases had no gene match. The CDR3 contains 12 residues. In germline, CDR1 is SGHNT, CDR2 YYREEE (reference sequence). The sequencing sample was made of peripheral blood. This TCR came from a woman aged 45-60 years with acute or convalescent COVID-19. J is TRBJ2-7 and V is TRBV5-4, with TRBD2 matching 7 bases. CDR3 residues: CASTAAGREQYF. The DNA of the CDR3 is TGTGCCAGCACAGCAGCGGGGAGAGAGCAGTACTTC. Using reference TRBV5-4 and TRBJ2-7 for the parts outside the CDR3, the full variable domain is ETGVTQSPTHLIKTRGQQVTLRCSSQSGHNTVSWYQQALGQGPQFIFQYYREEENGRGNFPPRFSGLQFPNYSSELNVNALELDDSALYLCASTAAGREQYFGPGTRLTVT.